The 21 T cell receptor beta chains below were found in one sample sequenced in a study of blood T cell repertoires in COVID-19 (dated by TCRdb to the early 2020s). Receptor libraries were prepared by the immunoSEQ multiplex PCR assay. TCRdb obtained this table from immuneACCESS and retained in-frame rearrangements with V and J assigned. These tables miss some clones; where compared with another copy, unresolved V genes account for less than half of the shortfall, and the remainder is unexplained. This sample gives about 120,000 clones in total; roughly 85% of them show up just once. The top ten constitute approximately 10% of the sample. Sequencing was done on a sample of peripheral blood. Every receptor here comes from an elderly man with acute or convalescent COVID-19.

The chain joins TRBV2 to TRBJ1-4, with TRBD1 identical over 9 bases. This CDR3 contains 14 residues. The V and J ends lost 6 bases and 8 bases, in that order; junction bases with no gene match: 7. Germline CDR1 SNHLY, CDR2 FYNNEI. DNA for the CDR3: TGTGCCAGCAGGTCCGGGACAGGGCAGGAAAAACTGTTTTTT. Its protein product is CASRSGTGQEKLFF.

The rearrangement joins TRBV12-3 or TRBV12-4 to TRBJ1-2; D unclear. The V and J ends lost 4 bases and 5 bases respectively, with 5 bases between them. CDR3 length equals 11 residues. As DNA, the CDR3 is TGTGCCAGCAGTTCTCCTTATGGCTACACCTTC. Its translation is CASSSPYGYTF.

This CDR3 is CAINPGTSFNEQFF. In DNA, the CDR3 is TGCGCCATCAACCCCGGGACTAGCTTCAATGAGCAGTTCTTC. This chain uses TRBV10-1 with TRBJ2-1; 9 bases match TRBD2. CDR3 length: 14 amino acids. The trim removed 10 bases at V and 6 bases at J, leaving 10 bases unmatched. Germline values: CDR1 WNHNN, CDR2 SYGVQD (reference sequence).

The chain combines TRBV6-6 with TRBJ2-1; TRBD1 aligns across 10 bases. Germline CDR1 MNHNY, CDR2 SVGAGI (reference sequence). The CDR3 contains 18 residues. Trimming took 5 bases from V and 0 from J; bases not matched to a gene: 10. The CDR3 spells CASSRSGQGRGSYNEQFF. CDR3 in DNA: TGTGCCAGCAGTCGCTCGGGACAGGGGAGAGGCTCCTACAATGAGCAGTTCTTC.

This clone was seen a few times. CDR3 region: CSVELAGNTYEQYF. The CDR3 DNA reads TGCAGCGTTGAACTAGCGGGGAATACCTACGAGCAGTACTTC. The chain links TRBV29-1 to TRBJ2-7; 9 nucleotides match TRBD2. Germline V gene data show CDR1 as SQVTM and CDR2 as ANQGSEA. Trimming removed 2 bases from V and 2 bases from J; junction bases left unmatched: 4. CDR3 size: 14 residues.

CDR3 DNA sequence: TGTGCCAGCTCACCACCGTCGCGGGGGCTCGGGAATACGCAGTATTTT. Translating it yields CASSPPSRGLGNTQYF. The V and J genes are TRBV18 and TRBJ2-3, with D possibly TRBD2 on 7 matching bases. From germline, CDR1 is KGHSH and CDR2 LQKENI. The V and J ends lost 0 bases and 7 bases respectively, with 17 bases between them. This CDR3 is built from 16 residues. The full variable domain, rest sourced from reference TRBV18 and TRBJ2-3, is NAGVMQNPRHLVRRRGQEARLRCSPMKGHSHVYWYRQLPEEGLKFMVYLQKENIIDESGMPKERFSAEFPKEGPSILRIQQVVRGDSAAYFCASSPPSRGLGNTQYFGPGTRLTVL.

This chain joins TRBV5-1 and TRBJ2-7; maybe TRBD1 (6 bases). The ends were cut back, 4 bases at V and 1 base at J, with 12 bases in the middle. CDR1 and CDR2 (germline): SGHRS, YFSETQ. The CDR3 totals 14 residues. As DNA, the CDR3 is TGCGCCAGCAGCACCCAGGACAGATCCTACGAGCAGTACTTC. Translation: CASSTQDRSYEQYF.

The CDR3 is CASSDQRDRGGYTF. The CDR3 DNA follows: TGTGCCAGCAGTGACCAAAGGGACAGAGGGGGCTACACCTTC. The chain uses TRBV2 and TRBJ1-2; 7 bases agree with TRBD1. CDR3 length equals 14 residues. The V gene's germline CDR1 is SNHLY and CDR2 FYNNEI. V was pared by 3 bases and J by 8 bases, with 9 bases of the junction left unmatched.

The CDR3 loop is CASSPLGTQYNEQFF. CDR3 DNA: TGTGCCAGCAGCCCCCTCGGGACTCAGTACAATGAGCAGTTCTTC. The chain uses TRBV14 and TRBJ2-1, with TRBD2 as a possible D gene (6 bases). Per germline, CDR1 SGHDN and CDR2 FVKESK. CDR3 length equals 15 residues. The V end was cut by 4 bases, the J end by 4 bases, with 14 bases between.

In this sample, this clone turned up a few times. The chain has TRBV28 and TRBJ2-5; no clear D gene. The ends were cut back, 1 base at V and 5 bases at J, with 8 bases in the middle. CDR1 and CDR2 (germline): MDHEN, SYDVKM. The CDR3 contains 13 residues. CDR3 in amino acids: CASSLSVRETQYF. The CDR3 DNA reads as TGTGCCAGCAGTTTATCGGTGCGGGAGACCCAGTACTTC. The complete variable domain, with remaining parts taken from reference TRBV28 and TRBJ2-5, reads DVKVTQSSRYLVKRTGEKVFLECVQDMDHENMFWYRQDPGLGLRLIYFSYDVKMKEKGDIPEGYSVSREKKERFSLILESASTNQTSMYLCASSLSVRETQYFGPGTRLLVL.

The V gene is TRBV3-1 (or the pseudogene TRBV3-2), the J gene TRBJ1-1, with D perhaps TRBD1 (5 bases). Looked up from germline, CDR1 is LGHDT and CDR2 is YNNKEL (reference sequence). V lost 1 base to trimming and J lost 5 bases, with 8 bases between them. There are 13 residues in the CDR3. CDR3 nucleotide sequence: TGTGCCAGCAGCCAAGCGGGGGGGACTGAAGCTTTCTTT. Residues: CASSQAGGTEAFF.

This clone was found many times. This chain uses TRBV18 with TRBJ2-1; TRBD2 matches 10 bases. Germline-derived CDR1 and CDR2 are KGHSH and LQKENI. This CDR3 spans 16 amino acids. Losses at the gene ends were 2 bases for V and 5 bases for J; bases not matched to a gene: 6. CDR3 residues: CASSPGRTSGNNEQFF. The DNA for the CDR3 is TGTGCCAGCTCACCAGGGCGGACTAGCGGTAACAATGAGCAGTTCTTC.

The rearrangement uses TRBV12-3 or TRBV12-4 and TRBJ1-5; no clear D gene. The CDR3 has 12 residues. Trimming shortened V by 3 bases and J by 7 bases, and 7 bases separated the two germline ends. The CDR3 spells CASSFGGQPQHF. The CDR3 DNA sequence: TGTGCCAGCAGTTTTGGAGGACAGCCCCAGCATTTT.

V gene TRBV15 combines with J gene TRBJ2-1; the match to TRBD2 covers 8 bases. Trimming at V came to 0 bases and at J to 6 bases, leaving 13 bases not matched to a gene. The CDR3 loop spans 18 amino acids. The germline V gene has CDR1 LNHNV and CDR2 YYDKDF (reference sequence). DNA of the CDR3: TGTGCCACCAGCAGAGATCCGGGACTGGCGGGAGGCGCCAATGAGCAGTTCTTC. Protein sequence: CATSRDPGLAGGANEQFF.

This clone has only a few counts. The gene calls are TRBV11-2 and TRBJ2-7, with 16 bases fitting TRBD2. V was clipped by 1 base and J by 6 bases; unmatched bases: 12. Germline lookup yields CDR1 SGHAT and CDR2 FQNNGV. The CDR3 sequence is 19 residues long. The CDR3 DNA reads TGTGCCAGCAGCTTAGCCCCCTCCGGGACTAGCGGGGGGGCCGTCGAGCAGTACTTC. Its translation: CASSLAPSGTSGGAVEQYF.

The genes are TRBV6-4 and TRBJ1-1, with TRBD1 identical over 9 bases. The CDR3 sequence is 13 residues long. CDR1 is MRHNA, CDR2 SNTAGT, per germline. The V and J ends lost 8 bases and 11 bases, in that order; junction bases with no gene match: 12. In DNA form, the CDR3 reads TGTGCCAGCCGAAAAACCGGGACAGGGAGTGCTTTCTTT. Translated, it gives CASRKTGTGSAFF.

The rearrangement joins TRBV15 to TRBJ1-2; 12 positions match TRBD1. Germline values: CDR1 LNHNV, CDR2 YYDKDF (reference sequence). With V trimmed by 3 bases and J by 7 bases, 3 bases remained unmatched. The CDR3 length is 14 residues. As DNA, the CDR3 is TGTGCCACCAGCAGGGGACAGGGGGCCGGTGGCTACACCTTC. The encoded protein is CATSRGQGAGGYTF.

This clone was seen a handful of times. The rearrangement joins TRBV11-2 to TRBJ1-5; 9 bases align to TRBD1. Germline trimming cut 5 bases from V and 7 bases from J; bases unmatched to any gene: 6. Looked up from germline, CDR1 is SGHAT and CDR2 is FQNNGV. The CDR3 length is 14 residues. As DNA, the CDR3 is TGTGCCAGCAGCCTCGGACAGGGGAGCCAGCCCCAGCATTTT. It translates to CASSLGQGSQPQHF. Full variable domain (outside the CDR3, taken from reference TRBV11-2 and TRBJ1-5): EAGVAQSPRYKIIEKRQSVAFWCNPISGHATLYWYQQILGQGPKLLIQFQNNGVVDDSQLPKDRFSAERLKGVDSTLKIQPAKLEDSAVYLCASSLGQGSQPQHFGDGTRLSIL.

The V call is TRBV7-3, the J call TRBJ1-1; 9 bases map to TRBD1. CDR3 length: 14 residues. V shed 4 bases, J shed 7 bases, and the junction held 7 bases outside the gene matches. CDR1 is SGHTA, CDR2 FQGTGA, per germline. CDR3: CASSSGDRAGEAFF. DNA of the CDR3: TGTGCCAGCAGCTCTGGGGACAGGGCGGGTGAAGCTTTCTTT.

The rearrangement joins TRBV6-2 or TRBV6-3 to TRBJ2-7; D not resolved. In germline, CDR1 is MNHEY, CDR2 SVGEGT. Deletions cut 0 bases from V and 4 bases from J, with 7 bases between. The CDR3 runs to 13 residues. CDR3 loop: CASSYSRMYEQYF. The CDR3 DNA reads TGTGCCAGCAGTTACTCGAGGATGTACGAGCAGTACTTC.

The gene calls are TRBV30 and TRBJ1-6; the match to TRBD1 covers 10 bases. This CDR3 contains 15 residues. Losses at the gene ends were 5 bases for V and 2 bases for J; bases not matched to a gene: 3. From germline, CDR1 is GTSNPN and CDR2 SVGIG (reference sequence). The CDR3 coding sequence is TGTGCCTGGGGGGACAGGGGTACCTATAATTCACCCCTCCACTTT. Amino acid sequence: CAWGDRGTYNSPLHF.